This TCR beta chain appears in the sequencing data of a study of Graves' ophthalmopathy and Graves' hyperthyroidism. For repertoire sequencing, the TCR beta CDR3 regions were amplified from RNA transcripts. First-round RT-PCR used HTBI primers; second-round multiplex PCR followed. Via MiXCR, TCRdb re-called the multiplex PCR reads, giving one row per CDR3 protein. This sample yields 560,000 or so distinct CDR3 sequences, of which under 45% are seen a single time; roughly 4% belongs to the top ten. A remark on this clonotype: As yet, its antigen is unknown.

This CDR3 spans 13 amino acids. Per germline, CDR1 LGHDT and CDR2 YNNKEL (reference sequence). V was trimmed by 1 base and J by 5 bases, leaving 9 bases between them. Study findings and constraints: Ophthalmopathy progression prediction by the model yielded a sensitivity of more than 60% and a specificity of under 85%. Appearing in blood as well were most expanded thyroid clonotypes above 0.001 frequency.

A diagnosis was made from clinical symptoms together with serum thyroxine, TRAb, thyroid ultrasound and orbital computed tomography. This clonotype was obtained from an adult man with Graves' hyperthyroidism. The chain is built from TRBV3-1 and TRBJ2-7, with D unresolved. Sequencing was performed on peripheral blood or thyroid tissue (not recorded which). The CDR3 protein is CASSQGNDDEQYF. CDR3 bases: TGTGCCAGCAGCCAAGGTAACGACGACGAGCAGTACTTC.